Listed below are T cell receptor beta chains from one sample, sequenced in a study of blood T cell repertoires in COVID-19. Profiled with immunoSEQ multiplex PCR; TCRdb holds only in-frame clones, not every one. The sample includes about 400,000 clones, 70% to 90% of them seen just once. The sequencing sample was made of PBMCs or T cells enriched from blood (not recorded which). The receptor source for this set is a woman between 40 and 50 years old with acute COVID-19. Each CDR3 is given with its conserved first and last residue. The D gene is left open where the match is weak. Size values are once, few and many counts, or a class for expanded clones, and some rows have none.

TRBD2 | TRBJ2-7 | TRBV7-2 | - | CASSSSGGAYEQYF | TGTGCCAGCAGCTCTAGCGGGGGGGCCTACGAGCAGTACTTC
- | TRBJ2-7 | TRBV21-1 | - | CASSLQQSKGSNYEQYF | TGTGCCAGCAGCCTCCAACAGTCGAAGGGGTCAAACTACGAGCAGTACTTC
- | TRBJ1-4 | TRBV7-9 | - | CASSPGFHSNEKLFF | TGTGCCAGCAGCCCAGGGTTTCATTCTAATGAAAAACTGTTTTTT
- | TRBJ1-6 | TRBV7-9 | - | CAGGRDNSPLHF | TGTGCCGGGGGGAGAGATAATTCACCCCTCCACTTT
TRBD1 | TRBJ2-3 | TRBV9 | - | CASSVGLGDRVSGDTQYF | TGTGCCAGCAGCGTAGGTCTCGGGGACAGGGTTTCGGGAGATACGCAGTATTTT
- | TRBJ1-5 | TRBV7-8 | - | CASSLSRNQPQHF | TGTGCCAGCAGCTTAAGCAGGAATCAGCCCCAGCATTTT
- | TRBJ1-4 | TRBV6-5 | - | CASSYSPGEEKLFF | TGTGCCAGCAGTTACTCACCGGGGGAGGAAAAACTGTTTTTT
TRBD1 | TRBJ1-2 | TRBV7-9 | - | CASSLRTGAGYGYTF | TGTGCCAGCAGCCTACGGACAGGGGCAGGCTATGGCTACACCTTC
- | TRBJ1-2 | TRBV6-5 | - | CASSYSLGQFYGYTF | TGTGCCAGCAGTTACTCGTTGGGGCAGTTCTATGGCTACACCTTC
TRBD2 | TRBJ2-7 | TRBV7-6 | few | CASSRSGRGGSEQYF | TGTGCCAGCAGCCGTTCAGGGCGGGGGGGCTCCGAGCAGTACTTC
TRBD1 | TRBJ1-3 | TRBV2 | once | CASSDAGQGYTIYF | TGTGCCAGCAGTGACGCGGGACAGGGCTACACCATATATTTT
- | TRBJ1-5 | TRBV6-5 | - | CASTRDNNQPQHF | TGTGCCAGCACTCGGGACAACAATCAGCCCCAGCATTTT
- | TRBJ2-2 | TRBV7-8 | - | CASSLAGSGRRGELFF | TGTGCCAGCAGCTTAGCAGGCTCGGGTCGCCGCGGGGAGCTGTTTTTT
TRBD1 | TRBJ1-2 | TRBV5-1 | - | CASSSIQGAYGYTF | TGCGCCAGCAGCTCAATCCAGGGGGCGTATGGCTACACCTTC
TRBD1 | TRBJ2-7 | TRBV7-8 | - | CASSLLGTGASYEQYF | TGTGCCAGCAGCTTATTAGGGACAGGGGCTTCCTACGAGCAGTACTTC
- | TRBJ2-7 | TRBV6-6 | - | CASSYGQHSYEQYF | TGTGCCAGCAGTTACGGACAGCACTCCTACGAGCAGTACTTC
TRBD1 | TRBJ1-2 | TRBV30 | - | CAWRLRSGQGAQGYTF | TGTGCCTGGAGACTGCGCTCGGGACAGGGGGCGCAGGGCTACACCTTC
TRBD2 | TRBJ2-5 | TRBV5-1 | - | CASSPGLAGEETQYF | TGCGCCAGCAGCCCGGGACTAGCGGGGGAAGAGACCCAGTACTTC
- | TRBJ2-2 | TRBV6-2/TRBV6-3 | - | CASSPAGNTGELFF | TGTGCCAGCAGCCCAGCGGGGAACACCGGGGAGCTGTTTTTT
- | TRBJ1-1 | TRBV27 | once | CASSLVGPRRGSHNTEAFF | TGTGCCAGCAGTTTAGTAGGGCCTAGAAGGGGCAGTCACAACACTGAAGCTTTCTTT
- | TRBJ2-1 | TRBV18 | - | CASSWAGNEQFF | TGTGCCAGCTCATGGGCCGGCAATGAGCAGTTCTTC
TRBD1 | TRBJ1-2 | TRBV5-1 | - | CASSSGQYIGYYGYTF | TGCGCCAGCAGCTCGGGACAGTATATAGGCTACTATGGCTACACCTTC
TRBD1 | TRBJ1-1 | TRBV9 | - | CASSGYDRENTEAFF | TGTGCCAGCAGCGGCTACGACAGGGAGAACACTGAAGCTTTCTTT
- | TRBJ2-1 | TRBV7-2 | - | CASSLDLASNEQFF | TGTGCCAGCAGCTTAGACCTAGCATCCAATGAGCAGTTCTTC
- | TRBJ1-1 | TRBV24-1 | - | CATSVSGGTEAFF | TGTGCCACCAGTGTCTCCGGGGGAACTGAAGCTTTCTTT
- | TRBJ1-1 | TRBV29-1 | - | CSVEDRGGVNTEAFF | TGCAGCGTTGAAGATCGGGGCGGGGTGAACACTGAAGCTTTCTTT
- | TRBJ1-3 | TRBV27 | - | CASRRDFSSGNTIYF | TGTGCCAGCAGACGGGACTTCAGCTCTGGAAACACCATATATTTT
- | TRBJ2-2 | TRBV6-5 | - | CASSYHRGELFF | TGTGCCAGCAGTTACCACCGGGGGGAGCTGTTTTTT
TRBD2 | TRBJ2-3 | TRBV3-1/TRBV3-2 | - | CASSQVVAGAFTDTQYF | TGTGCCAGCAGCCAAGTAGTAGCGGGGGCTTTCACAGATACGCAGTATTTT
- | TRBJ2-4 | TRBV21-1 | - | CASSKDAQVVDIQYF | TGTGCCAGCAGCAAAGATGCACAGGTTGTGGACATTCAGTACTTC
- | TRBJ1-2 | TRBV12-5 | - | CASGLGQGLSYTF | TGTGCTAGTGGTTTGGGGCAGGGGCTTTCCTACACCTTC
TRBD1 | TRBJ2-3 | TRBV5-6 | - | CASSQGTGYGTDTQYF | TGTGCCAGCAGCCAAGGGACAGGGTATGGCACAGATACGCAGTATTTT
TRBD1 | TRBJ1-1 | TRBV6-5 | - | CASSRQGQYTEAFF | TGTGCCAGCAGCCGACAGGGGCAATACACTGAAGCTTTCTTT
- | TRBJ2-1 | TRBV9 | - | CASSDSANEQFF | TGTGCCAGCAGCGATAGTGCGAATGAGCAGTTCTTC
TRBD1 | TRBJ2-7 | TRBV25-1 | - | CASSASTGEPGSYEQYF | TGTGCCAGCAGTGCCTCGACAGGGGAGCCGGGGTCCTACGAGCAGTACTTC
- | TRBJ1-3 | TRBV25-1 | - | CASSEWGRNTIYF | TGTGCCAGCAGTGAATGGGGGCGAAACACCATATATTTT
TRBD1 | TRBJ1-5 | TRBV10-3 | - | CAISEGQGQPQHF | TGTGCCATCAGCGAGGGACAGGGCCAGCCCCAGCATTTT
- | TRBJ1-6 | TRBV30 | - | CAWSVRQEGPLHF | TGTGCCTGGAGTGTACGACAAGAAGGACCCCTCCACTTT
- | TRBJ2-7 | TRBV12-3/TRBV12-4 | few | CASSWHTYEQYF | TGTGCCAGCAGTTGGCATACCTACGAGCAGTACTTC
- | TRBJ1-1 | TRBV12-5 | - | CASGFDGGAGNTEAFF | TGTGCTAGTGGTTTTGACGGCGGGGCAGGGAACACTGAAGCTTTCTTT